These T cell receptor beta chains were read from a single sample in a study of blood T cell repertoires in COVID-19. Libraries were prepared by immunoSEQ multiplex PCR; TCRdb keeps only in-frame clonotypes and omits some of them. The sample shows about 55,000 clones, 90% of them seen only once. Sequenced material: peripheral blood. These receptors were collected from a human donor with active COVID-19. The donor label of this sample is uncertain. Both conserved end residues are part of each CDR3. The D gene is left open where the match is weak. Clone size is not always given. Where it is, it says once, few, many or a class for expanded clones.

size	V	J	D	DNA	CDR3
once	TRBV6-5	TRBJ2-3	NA	TGTGTTACTCGGAGGGGAAGCACAGATACGCAGTATTTT	CVTRRGSTDTQYF
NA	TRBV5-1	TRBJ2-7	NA	TGCGCCAGCAGCCGAGACAGCTACGAGCAGTACTTC	CASSRDSYEQYF
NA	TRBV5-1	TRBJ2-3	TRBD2	TGCGCCAGCAGCCCGACACGGGGGGGGCGTGGAGATACGCAGTATTTT	CASSPTRGGRGDTQYF
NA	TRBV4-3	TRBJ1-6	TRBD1	TGCGCCAGCAGCTTCGGGGCAGGGGGTGGATCACCCCTCCACTTT	CASSFGAGGGSPLHF
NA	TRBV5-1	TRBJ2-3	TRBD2	TGCGCCAGCATGAGCGGGGCTTTGGATACGCAGTATTTT	CASMSGALDTQYF
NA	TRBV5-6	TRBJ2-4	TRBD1	TGTGCCAGCAGCCCCGGGACAGAACGGGGTCAGTACTTC	CASSPGTERGQYF
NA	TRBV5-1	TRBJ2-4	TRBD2	TGCGCCAGCAGGGTAGGAATAGCGGGAGCCATAGCCAAAAACATTCAGTACTTC	CASRVGIAGAIAKNIQYF
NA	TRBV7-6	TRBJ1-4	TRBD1	TGTGCCAGCAGCGTTCAAAGTGGGACAGGGGGTGAAAAACTGTTTTTT	CASSVQSGTGGEKLFF
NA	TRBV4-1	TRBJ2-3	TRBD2	TGCGCCAGCAGCCAAGATAGCGGGCTCCGCACAGATACGCAGTATTTT	CASSQDSGLRTDTQYF
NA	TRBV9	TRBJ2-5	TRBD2	TGTGCCAGCAGCGTAACTAGCGGGGGGAATCGCCAAGAGACCCAGTACTTC	CASSVTSGGNRQETQYF
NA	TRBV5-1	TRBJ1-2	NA	TGCGCCAGCAGTCCTTATTCCCCCGGGGGATATGGCTACACCTTC	CASSPYSPGGYGYTF
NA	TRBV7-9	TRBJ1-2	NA	TGTGCCAGCAGCTCTCCCTCGGGGAACGGCTACACCTTC	CASSSPSGNGYTF
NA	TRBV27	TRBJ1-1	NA	TGTGCCAGCAGTACCCCGACAGATACTGAAGCTTTCTTT	CASSTPTDTEAFF
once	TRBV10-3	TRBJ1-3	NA	TGTGCCATCAGTGCGCCGCAGGGTGTCTTTGGAAACACCATATATTTT	CAISAPQGVFGNTIYF
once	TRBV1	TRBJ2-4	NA	TGCACCAGCAGCCAAGCCCTACTAGGGCGCAAAAACATTCAGTACTTC	CTSSQALLGRKNIQYF
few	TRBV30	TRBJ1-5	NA	TGTGCCTGGAGTCCCCCCGGCAGGATCAATCAGCCCCAGCATTTT	CAWSPPGRINQPQHF
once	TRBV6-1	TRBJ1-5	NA	TGTGCCAGCAGTGAATCTGGCAGAAATCAGCCCCAGCATTTT	CASSESGRNQPQHF
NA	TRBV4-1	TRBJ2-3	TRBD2	TGCGCCAGCAGCCAAGAGCTAGCGGGGGTGGATACGCAGTATTTT	CASSQELAGVDTQYF
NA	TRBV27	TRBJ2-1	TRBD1	TGTGCCAGCAGTTCGGGACAGGGATACAATGAGCAGTTCTTC	CASSSGQGYNEQFF
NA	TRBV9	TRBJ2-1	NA	TGTGCCAGCAGCTCGTCTAAGGGGACTGTGAGCTCCTACAATGAGCAGTTCTTC	CASSSSKGTVSSYNEQFF
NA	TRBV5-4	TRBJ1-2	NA	TGTGCCAGCAGCTTGGGGGGGCCCGGCCCTTATGGCTACACCTTC	CASSLGGPGPYGYTF
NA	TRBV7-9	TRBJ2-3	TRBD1	TGTGCCAGCAGCTCGACAGGGTCAGATACGCAGTATTTT	CASSSTGSDTQYF
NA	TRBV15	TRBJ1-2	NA	TGTGCCACCACCCCGGGGGGGGACGGCTACACCTTC	CATTPGGDGYTF
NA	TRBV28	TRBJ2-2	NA	TGTGCCAGCAGAAGTACGGGGTTCAACACCGGGGAGCTGTTTTTT	CASRSTGFNTGELFF
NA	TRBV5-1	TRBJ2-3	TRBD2	TGCGCCAGCAGCTTTACTAGCGGGGCCCCAGATACGCAGTATTTT	CASSFTSGAPDTQYF
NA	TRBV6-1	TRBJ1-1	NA	TGTGCCAGCAGTGATTACAGGGACACTGAAGCTTTCTTT	CASSDYRDTEAFF
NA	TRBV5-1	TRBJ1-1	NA	TGCGCCAGCAGCTTGCAACAGGGCGCCGTGAACACTGAAGCTTTCTTT	CASSLQQGAVNTEAFF
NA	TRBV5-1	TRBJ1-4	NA	TGCGCCAGCAGCGACTCACCGGACAGCATAGGGCAAACTAATGAAAAACTGTTTTTT	CASSDSPDSIGQTNEKLFF
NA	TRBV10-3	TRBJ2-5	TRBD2	TGTGCCATCAGTGACACTAGCGGGGGGGCCTCAGAGACCCAGTACTTC	CAISDTSGGASETQYF
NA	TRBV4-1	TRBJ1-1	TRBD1	TGCGCCAGCAGCCAAGTAGACAGGGACCTTACTGAAGCTTTCTTT	CASSQVDRDLTEAFF
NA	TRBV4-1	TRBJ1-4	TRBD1	TGCGCCAGCAGCCACCCCGACAGGGTTTCTGAAAAACTGTTTTTT	CASSHPDRVSEKLFF
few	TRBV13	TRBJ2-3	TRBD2	TGTGCCAGCAGCTTAGGACTAGCGGGAGGGAGCACAGATACGCAGTATTTT	CASSLGLAGGSTDTQYF
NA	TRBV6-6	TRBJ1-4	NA	TGTGCCAGCAGTTACGTCAGGGCCCCAACTAATGAAAAACTGTTTTTT	CASSYVRAPTNEKLFF
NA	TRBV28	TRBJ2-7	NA	TGTGCCAGCAGTTCTACCTACGAGCAGTACTTC	CASSSTYEQYF
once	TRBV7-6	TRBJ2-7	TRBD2	TGTGCCAGCAGCCATGGACGGGGGGGCGTTTACGAGCAGTACTTC	CASSHGRGGVYEQYF
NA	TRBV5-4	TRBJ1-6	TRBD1	TGTGCCAGCAGCTTGGGTCAGGGGGCGAACCATAATTCACCCCTCCACTTT	CASSLGQGANHNSPLHF
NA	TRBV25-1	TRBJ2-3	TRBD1	TGTGCCAGCAGTGAATGGTGGACAGGCGAAGATACGCAGTATTTT	CASSEWWTGEDTQYF
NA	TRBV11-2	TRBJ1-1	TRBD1	TGTGCCAGCAGCTTAAGTGACAGGGGTTTGAACACTGAAGCTTTCTTT	CASSLSDRGLNTEAFF
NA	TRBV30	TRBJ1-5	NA	TGTGCCTGGAACCAACAGGTCGGTCAGCCCCAGCATTTT	CAWNQQVGQPQHF
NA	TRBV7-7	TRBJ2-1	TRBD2	TGTGCTAGCAGCCCTAGCGGGGGCTACAATGAGCAGTTCTTC	CASSPSGGYNEQFF
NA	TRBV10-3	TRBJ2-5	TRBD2	TGTGCCATCAGTGAAGTAGCGGGGGGCGCAGAGACCCAGTACTTC	CAISEVAGGAETQYF
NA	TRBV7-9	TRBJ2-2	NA	TGTGCCAGCAGCTTAGCGAGGACCCCCGGGGCCGGGGAGCTGTTTTTT	CASSLARTPGAGELFF
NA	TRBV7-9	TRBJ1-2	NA	TGTGCCAGCAGCCCCGACAGGTCCGCTCTTAACTATGGCTACACCTTC	CASSPDRSALNYGYTF
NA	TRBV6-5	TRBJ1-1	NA	TGTGCCAGCACTAAAACGTCGAACACTGAAGCTTTCTTT	CASTKTSNTEAFF
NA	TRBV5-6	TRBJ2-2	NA	TGTGCCAGCAGCTTGATGTATAATGCCCGGGGGTCCGGGGAGCTGTTTTTT	CASSLMYNARGSGELFF
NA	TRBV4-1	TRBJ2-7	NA	TGCGCCAGCAGCCAAGCGGGGTCCCCGAGGGTCGACGAGCAGTACTTC	CASSQAGSPRVDEQYF
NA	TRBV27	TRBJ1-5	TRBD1	TGTGCCAGCAGCGCGACAGGGGGAAATAGCAATCAGCCCCAGCATTTT	CASSATGGNSNQPQHF
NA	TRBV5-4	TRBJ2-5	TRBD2	TGTGCCAGCAGCTTGGGACTAGCGGGGGGTCTACAAGAGACCCAGTACTTC	CASSLGLAGGLQETQYF
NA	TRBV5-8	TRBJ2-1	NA	TGTGCCAGCAGCGGCAGGGGTAGGGATGAGCAGTTCTTC	CASSGRGRDEQFF
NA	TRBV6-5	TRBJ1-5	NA	TGTGCCAGCAACCCACCCGTTAGGCCCCAGCATTTT	CASNPPVRPQHF
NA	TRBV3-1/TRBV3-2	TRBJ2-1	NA	TGTGCCAGCAGCCCAGGGGCGGAGTACAATGAGCAGTTCTTC	CASSPGAEYNEQFF
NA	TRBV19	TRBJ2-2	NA	TGTGCCAGTAGTTTCGCCAGGGGTGGAAAAACCGGGGAGCTGTTTTTT	CASSFARGGKTGELFF
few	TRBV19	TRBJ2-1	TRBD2	TGTGCCAGTAGTGGTTGGGCTAGCGGGAGTTTAGGAAATGAGCAGTTCTTC	CASSGWASGSLGNEQFF
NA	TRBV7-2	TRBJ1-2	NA	TGTGCCAGCAGCTTAGTCCGGACGGAGCGGGGTGGCTACACCTTC	CASSLVRTERGGYTF
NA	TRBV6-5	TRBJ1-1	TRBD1	TGTGCCAGCAGTTACTCGATAGGGACAGGGGGTACTGAAGCTTTCTTT	CASSYSIGTGGTEAFF
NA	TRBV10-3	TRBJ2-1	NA	TGTGCCACCGGAGGGGGGGAGTCCTACAATGAGCAGTTCTTC	CATGGGESYNEQFF
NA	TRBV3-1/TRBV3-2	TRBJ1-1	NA	TGTGCCAGCAGCCAAGTCAGGAACACTGAAGCTTTCTTT	CASSQVRNTEAFF
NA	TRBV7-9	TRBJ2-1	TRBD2	TGTGCCAGCAGTCAGACTAGCGGGGCCCACAATGAGCAGTTCTTC	CASSQTSGAHNEQFF
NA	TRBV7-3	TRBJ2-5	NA	TGTGCCAGCAGCTTAACTGGATCGGAGACAGGAGAGACCCAGTACTTC	CASSLTGSETGETQYF